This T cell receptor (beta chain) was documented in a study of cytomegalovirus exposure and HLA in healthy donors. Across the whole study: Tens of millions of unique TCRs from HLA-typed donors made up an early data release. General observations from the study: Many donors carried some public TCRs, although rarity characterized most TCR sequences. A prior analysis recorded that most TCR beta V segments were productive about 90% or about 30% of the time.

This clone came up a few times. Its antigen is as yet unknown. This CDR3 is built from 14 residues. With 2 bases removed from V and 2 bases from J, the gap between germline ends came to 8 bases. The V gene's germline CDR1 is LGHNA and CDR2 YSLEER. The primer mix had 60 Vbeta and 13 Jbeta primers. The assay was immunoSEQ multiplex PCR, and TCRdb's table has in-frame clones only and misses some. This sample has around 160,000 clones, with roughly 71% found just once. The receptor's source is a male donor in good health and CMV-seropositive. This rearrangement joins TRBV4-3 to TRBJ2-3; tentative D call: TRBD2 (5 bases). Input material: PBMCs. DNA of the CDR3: TGCGCCAGCAGCCAAAGAGGGCCCACAGATACGCAGTATTTT. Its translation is CASSQRGPTDTQYF.